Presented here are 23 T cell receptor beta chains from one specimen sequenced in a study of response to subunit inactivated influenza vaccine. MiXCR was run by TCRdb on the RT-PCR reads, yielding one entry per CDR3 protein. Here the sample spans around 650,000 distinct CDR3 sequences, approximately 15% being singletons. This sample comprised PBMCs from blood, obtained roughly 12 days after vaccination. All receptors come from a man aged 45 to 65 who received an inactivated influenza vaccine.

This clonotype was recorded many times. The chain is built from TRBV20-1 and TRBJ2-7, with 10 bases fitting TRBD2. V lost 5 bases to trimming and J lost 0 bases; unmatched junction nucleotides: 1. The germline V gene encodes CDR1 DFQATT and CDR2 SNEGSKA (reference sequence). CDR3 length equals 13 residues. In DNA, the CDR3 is TGCAGTGCTGTAGCGGGAGGCTCCTACGAGCAGTACTTC. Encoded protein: CSAVAGGSYEQYF.

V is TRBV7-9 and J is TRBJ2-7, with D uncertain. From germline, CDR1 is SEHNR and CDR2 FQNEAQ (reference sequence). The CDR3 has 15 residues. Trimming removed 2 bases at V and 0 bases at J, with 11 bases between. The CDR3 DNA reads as TGTGCCAGCAGCTTATCGGGCGTTAGCTCCTACGAGCAGTACTTC. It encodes CASSLSGVSSYEQYF. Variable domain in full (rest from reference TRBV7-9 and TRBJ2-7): DTGVSQNPRHKITKRGQNVTFRCDPISEHNRLYWYRQTLGQGPEFLTYFQNEAQLEKSRLLSDRFSAERPKGSFSTLEIQRTEQGDSAMYLCASSLSGVSSYEQYFGPGTRLTVT.

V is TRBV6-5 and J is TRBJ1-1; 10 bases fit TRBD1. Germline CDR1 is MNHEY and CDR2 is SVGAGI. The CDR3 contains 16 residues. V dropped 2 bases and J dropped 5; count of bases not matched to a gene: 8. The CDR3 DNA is TGTGCCAGCAGTTACCAGACAGGGGGCGGAGATACTGAAGCTTTCTTT. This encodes CASSYQTGGGDTEAFF.

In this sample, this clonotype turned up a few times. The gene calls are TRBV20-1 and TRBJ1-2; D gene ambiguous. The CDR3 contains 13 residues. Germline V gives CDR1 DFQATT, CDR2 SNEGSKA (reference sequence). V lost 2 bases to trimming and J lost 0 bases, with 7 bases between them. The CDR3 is CSARTVANYGYTF. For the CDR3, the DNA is TGCAGTGCTAGAACGGTAGCTAACTATGGCTACACCTTC.

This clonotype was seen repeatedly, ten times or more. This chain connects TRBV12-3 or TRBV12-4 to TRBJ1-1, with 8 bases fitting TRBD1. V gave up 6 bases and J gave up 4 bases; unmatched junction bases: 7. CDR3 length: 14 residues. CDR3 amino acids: CASSPTGGGTEAFF. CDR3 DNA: TGTGCCAGCAGCCCAACAGGGGGAGGCACTGAAGCTTTCTTT.

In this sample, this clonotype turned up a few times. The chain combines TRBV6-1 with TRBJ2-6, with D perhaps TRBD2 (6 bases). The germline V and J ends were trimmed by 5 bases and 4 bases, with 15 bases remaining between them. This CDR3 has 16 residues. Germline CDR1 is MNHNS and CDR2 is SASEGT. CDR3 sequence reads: CASSPAGTYGANVLTF. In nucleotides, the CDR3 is TGTGCCAGCAGTCCCGCGGGGACCTACGGGGCCAACGTCCTGACTTTC.

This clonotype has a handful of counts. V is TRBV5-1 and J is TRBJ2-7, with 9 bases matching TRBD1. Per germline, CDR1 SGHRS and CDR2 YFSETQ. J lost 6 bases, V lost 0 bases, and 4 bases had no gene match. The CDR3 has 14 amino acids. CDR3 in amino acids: CASSLGTGAIEQYF. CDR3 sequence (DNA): TGCGCCAGCAGCTTGGGGACAGGGGCAATCGAGCAGTACTTC. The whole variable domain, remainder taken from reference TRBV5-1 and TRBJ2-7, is KAGVTQTPRYLIKTRGQQVTLSCSPISGHRSVSWYQQTPGQGLQFLFEYFSETQRNKGNFPGRFSGRQFSNSRSEMNVSTLELGDSALYLCASSLGTGAIEQYFGPGTRLTVT.

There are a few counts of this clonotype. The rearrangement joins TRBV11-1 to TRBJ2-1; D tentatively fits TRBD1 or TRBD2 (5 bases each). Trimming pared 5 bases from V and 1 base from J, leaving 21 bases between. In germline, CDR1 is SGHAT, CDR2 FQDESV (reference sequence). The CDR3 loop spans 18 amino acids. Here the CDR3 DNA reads TGTGCCAGCAGCCAGACCCGGTGGGGGACGGCTTCCTACAATGAGCAGTTCTTC. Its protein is CASSQTRWGTASYNEQFF.

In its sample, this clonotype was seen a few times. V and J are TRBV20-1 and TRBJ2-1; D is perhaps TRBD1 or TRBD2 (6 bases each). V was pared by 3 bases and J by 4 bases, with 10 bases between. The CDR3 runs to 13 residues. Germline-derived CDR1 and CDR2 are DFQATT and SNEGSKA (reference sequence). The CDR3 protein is CSASGGVYNEQFF. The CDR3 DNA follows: TGCAGTGCTAGCGGGGGCGTATACAATGAGCAGTTCTTC.

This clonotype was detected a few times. The CDR3 DNA follows: TGTGCCAGCGGGGACCGAAACTACGAGCAGTACTTC. This codes for CASGDRNYEQYF. V and J are TRBV6-5 and TRBJ2-7, with D perhaps TRBD1 or TRBD2 (5 bases each). Between the trimmed V and J ends, which lost 8 bases and 3 bases, there was a span of 11 bases. CDR1 is MNHEY and CDR2 is SVGAGI in the germline V gene. The CDR3 runs 12 residues.

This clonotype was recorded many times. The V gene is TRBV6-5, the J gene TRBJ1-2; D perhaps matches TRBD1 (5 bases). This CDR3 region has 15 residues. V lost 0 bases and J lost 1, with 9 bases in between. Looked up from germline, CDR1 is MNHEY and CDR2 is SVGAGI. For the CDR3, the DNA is TGTGCCAGCAGTTACTCGGGGACCAGTAACTATGGCTACACCTTC. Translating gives CASSYSGTSNYGYTF.

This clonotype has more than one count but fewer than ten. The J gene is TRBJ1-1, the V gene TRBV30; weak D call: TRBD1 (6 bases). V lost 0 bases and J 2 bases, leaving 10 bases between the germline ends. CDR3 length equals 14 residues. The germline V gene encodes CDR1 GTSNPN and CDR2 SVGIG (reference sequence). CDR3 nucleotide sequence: TGTGCCTGGAGTGTCCGGGACAAAAACACTGAAGCTTTCTTT. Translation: CAWSVRDKNTEAFF.

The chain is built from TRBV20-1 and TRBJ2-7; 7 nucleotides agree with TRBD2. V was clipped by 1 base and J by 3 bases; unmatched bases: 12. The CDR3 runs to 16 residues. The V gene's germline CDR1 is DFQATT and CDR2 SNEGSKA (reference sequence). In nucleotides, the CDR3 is TGCAGTGCTAGAGCTGACCGGACTAGAGGGGACTACGAGCAGTACTTC. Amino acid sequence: CSARADRTRGDYEQYF.

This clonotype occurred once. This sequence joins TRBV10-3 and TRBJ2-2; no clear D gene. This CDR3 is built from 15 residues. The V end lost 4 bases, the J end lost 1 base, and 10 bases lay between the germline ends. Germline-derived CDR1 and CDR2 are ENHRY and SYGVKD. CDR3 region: CAISAAELNTGELFF. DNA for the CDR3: TGTGCCATCAGTGCGGCGGAGTTGAACACCGGGGAGCTGTTTTTT.

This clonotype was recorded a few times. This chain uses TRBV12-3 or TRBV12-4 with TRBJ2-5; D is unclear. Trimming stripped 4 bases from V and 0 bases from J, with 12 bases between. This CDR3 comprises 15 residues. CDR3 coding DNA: TGTGCCAGCAGTTCGGTGCGCGGTTACCAAGAGACCCAGTACTTC. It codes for CASSSVRGYQETQYF.

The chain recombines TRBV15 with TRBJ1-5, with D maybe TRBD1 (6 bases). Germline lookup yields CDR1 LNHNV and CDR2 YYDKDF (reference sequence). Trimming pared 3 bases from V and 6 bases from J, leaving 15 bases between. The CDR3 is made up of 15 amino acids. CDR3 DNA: TGTGCCACCAGCAGGGGTCGGGGGGCTGCTCAGCCCCAGCATTTT. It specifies CATSRGRGAAQPQHF.

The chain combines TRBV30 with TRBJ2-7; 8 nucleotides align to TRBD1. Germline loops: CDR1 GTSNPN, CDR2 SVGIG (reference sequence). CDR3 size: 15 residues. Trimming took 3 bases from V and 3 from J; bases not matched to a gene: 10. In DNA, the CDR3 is TGTGCCTGGAGCTTAAAAGGACAGGGCGTCTACGAGCAGTACTTC. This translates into CAWSLKGQGVYEQYF.

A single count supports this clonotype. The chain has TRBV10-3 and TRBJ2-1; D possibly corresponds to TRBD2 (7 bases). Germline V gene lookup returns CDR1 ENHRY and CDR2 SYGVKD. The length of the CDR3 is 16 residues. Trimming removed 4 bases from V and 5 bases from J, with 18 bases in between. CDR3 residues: CAISAMARGTNNEQFF. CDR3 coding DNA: TGTGCCATCAGTGCGATGGCTAGGGGGACTAACAATGAGCAGTTCTTC.

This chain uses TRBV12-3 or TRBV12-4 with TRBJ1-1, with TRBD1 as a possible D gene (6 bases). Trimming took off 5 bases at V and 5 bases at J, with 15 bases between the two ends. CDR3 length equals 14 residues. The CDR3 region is CASSTAGVGTEAFF. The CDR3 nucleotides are TGTGCCAGCAGTACCGCAGGGGTCGGGACTGAAGCTTTCTTT.

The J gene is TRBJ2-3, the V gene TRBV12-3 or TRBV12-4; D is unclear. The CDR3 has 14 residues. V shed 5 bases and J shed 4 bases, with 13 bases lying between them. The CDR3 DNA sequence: TGTGCCAGCAGTCCCTTTCCTGGGGCAGATACGCAGTATTTT. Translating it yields CASSPFPGADTQYF.

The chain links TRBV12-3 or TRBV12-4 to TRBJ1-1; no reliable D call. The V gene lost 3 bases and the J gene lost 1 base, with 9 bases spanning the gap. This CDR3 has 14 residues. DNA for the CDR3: TGTGCCAGCAGTTTCGGACGGCGGAACACTGAAGCTTTCTTT. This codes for CASSFGRRNTEAFF.

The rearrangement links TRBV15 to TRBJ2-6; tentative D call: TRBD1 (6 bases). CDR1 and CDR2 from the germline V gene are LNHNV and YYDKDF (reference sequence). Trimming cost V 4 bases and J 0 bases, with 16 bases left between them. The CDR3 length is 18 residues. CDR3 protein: CATSTVGGVGSGANVLTF. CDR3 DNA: TGTGCCACCAGCACCGTTGGGGGCGTAGGCTCTGGGGCCAACGTCCTGACTTTC. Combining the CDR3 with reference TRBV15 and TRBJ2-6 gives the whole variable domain DAMVIQNPRYQVTQFGKPVTLSCSQTLNHNVMYWYQQKSSQAPKLLFHYYDKDFNNEADTPDNFQSRRPNTSFCFLDIRSPGLGDTAMYLCATSTVGGVGSGANVLTFGAGSRLTVL.

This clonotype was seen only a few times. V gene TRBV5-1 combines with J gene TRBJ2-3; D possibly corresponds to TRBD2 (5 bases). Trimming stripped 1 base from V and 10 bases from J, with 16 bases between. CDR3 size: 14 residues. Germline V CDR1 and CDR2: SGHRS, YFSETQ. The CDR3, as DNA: TGCGCCAGCAGCTTGCACGGCCCAAGGCGGGCGCAGTATTTT. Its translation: CASSLHGPRRAQYF.